These 9 T cell receptor beta chains were all obtained from the same sample, sequenced in a study of long-term antiretroviral therapy in people with HIV. Survey-level resolution applied to immunoSEQ assay v3.0. Sequencing used immunoSEQ multiplex PCR; TCRdb keeps in-frame clones, though not all of them. The top ten clones hold 3.6% of a sample with 25,000 to 35,000 clones, approximately 90% of them seen once. The starting material was unsorted PBMCs, obtained 1.8 years after starting antiretroviral therapy. The receptors were sampled from a woman under 30 with HIV.

The rearrangement uses TRBV7-8 and TRBJ1-6; D not resolved. The CDR3 extends over 15 amino acids. Per the germline V gene, CDR1 is SGHVS and CDR2 is FQNEAQ. V was cut by 1 base and J by 8 bases, with 12 bases left in between. The CDR3 loop is CASSLDGGADSPLHF. The CDR3 DNA reads as TGTGCCAGCAGCTTAGACGGAGGTGCAGATTCACCCCTCCACTTT.

This clone came up once. The chain has TRBV9 and TRBJ2-3; D is perhaps TRBD2 (5 bases). Germline V gene data show CDR1 as SGDLS and CDR2 as YYNGEE. The CDR3 has 13 residues. V lost 3 bases and J lost 2, with 7 bases in between. The CDR3, as DNA: TGTGCCAGCAGCGACGGGAACACAGATACGCAGTATTTT. This encodes CASSDGNTDTQYF.

This chain connects TRBV9 to TRBJ1-5, with 7 bases identical to TRBD1. This CDR3 is 13 amino acids long. Germline V gene lookup returns CDR1 SGDLS and CDR2 YYNGEE. V dropped 4 bases and J dropped 6; count of bases not matched to a gene: 4. In nucleotides, the CDR3 is TGTGCCAGCAGCTCGACAGGGATTCAGCCCCAGCATTTT. Translated, it gives CASSSTGIQPQHF.

The chain couples TRBV4-1 to TRBJ2-7; D tentatively reads TRBD1 or TRBD2 (5 bases each). The CDR3 spans 15 residues. V was trimmed by 3 bases and J by 4 bases, leaving 16 bases between them. The germline V gene encodes CDR1 MGHRA and CDR2 YSYEKL. CDR3: CASSHLLAEGYEQYF. The CDR3 DNA is TGCGCCAGCAGCCATCTTCTGGCTGAGGGGTACGAGCAGTACTTC.

The genes are TRBV6-1 and TRBJ1-2; 8 nucleotides line up with TRBD1. Trimming took 7 bases from V and 2 from J; bases not matched to a gene: 6. The CDR3 totals 14 residues. Germline assignment: CDR1 MNHNS and CDR2 SASEGT. CDR3 nucleotides: TGTGCCAGCACTATTTACAGGGGGAACTATGGCTACACCTTC. Translation gives CASTIYRGNYGYTF.

This clone was counted once. The chain carries TRBV5-1 and TRBJ2-2, with D possibly being TRBD2 (6 bases). This CDR3 is built from 16 residues. V dropped 4 bases and J dropped 4 bases, with 17 bases sitting between them. CDR1 SGHRS and CDR2 YFSETQ come from the germline V gene. CDR3 in DNA: TGCGCCAGCAGCATGGAGGGTTACTCGGGCACCGGGGAGCTGTTTTTT. Translating it yields CASSMEGYSGTGELFF.

The chain uses TRBV6-5 and TRBJ1-2; weak D call: TRBD1 (5 bases). Germline V gene data show CDR1 as MNHEY and CDR2 as SVGAGI. This CDR3 spans 13 amino acids. V dropped 3 bases and J dropped 6 bases, with 11 bases sitting between them. CDR3: CASSYVGANGYTF. The CDR3 nucleotides are TGTGCCAGCAGTTATGTAGGGGCTAATGGCTACACCTTC.

This chain connects TRBV10-3 to TRBJ2-7; D ambiguous. Per germline, CDR1 ENHRY and CDR2 SYGVKD. V was pared by 0 bases and J by 0 bases, with 12 bases between. The CDR3 extends over 16 amino acids. The CDR3 nucleotides read TGTGCCATCAGTGAGTCCTCTAGGAGCCCCTCCTACGAGCAGTACTTC. Its translation: CAISESSRSPSYEQYF.

The chain combines TRBV11-3 with TRBJ2-1; 9 bases line up with TRBD2. CDR1 and CDR2 (germline): SGHNT, YENEEA. The CDR3 sequence is 15 residues long. V dropped 3 bases and J dropped 5; count of bases not matched to a gene: 5. The CDR3 is CASSFGGRADNEQFF. CDR3 DNA sequence: TGTGCCAGCAGCTTTGGCGGGAGGGCCGACAATGAGCAGTTCTTC.